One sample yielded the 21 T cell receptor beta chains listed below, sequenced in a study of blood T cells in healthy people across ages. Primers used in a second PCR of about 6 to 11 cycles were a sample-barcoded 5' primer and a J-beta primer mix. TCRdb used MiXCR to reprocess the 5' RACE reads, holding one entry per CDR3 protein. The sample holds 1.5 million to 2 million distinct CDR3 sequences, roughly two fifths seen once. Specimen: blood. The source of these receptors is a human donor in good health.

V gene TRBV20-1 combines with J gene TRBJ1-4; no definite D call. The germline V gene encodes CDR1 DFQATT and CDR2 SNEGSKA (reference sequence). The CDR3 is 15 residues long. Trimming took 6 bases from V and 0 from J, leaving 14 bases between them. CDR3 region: CSAKVIPATNEKLFF. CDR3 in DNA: TGCAGTGCAAAAGTCATCCCAGCAACTAATGAAAAACTGTTTTTT.

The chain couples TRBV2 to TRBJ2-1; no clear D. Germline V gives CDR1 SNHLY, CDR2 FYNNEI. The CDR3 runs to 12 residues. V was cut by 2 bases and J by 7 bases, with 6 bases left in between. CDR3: CASSEKLNEQFF. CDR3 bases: TGTGCCAGCAGTGAAAAACTTAATGAGCAGTTCTTC.

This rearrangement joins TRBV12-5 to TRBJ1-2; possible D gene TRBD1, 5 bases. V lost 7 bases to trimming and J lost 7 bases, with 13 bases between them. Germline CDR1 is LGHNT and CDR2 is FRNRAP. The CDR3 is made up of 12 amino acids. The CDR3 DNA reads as TGTGCTAGTGATGTGAGGGGTTTTGGCTACACCTTC. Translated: CASDVRGFGYTF.

The CDR3 region is CSARGVLTGGVTDTQYF. The CDR3 DNA is TGCAGTGCTAGAGGGGTACTGACAGGGGGCGTCACAGATACGCAGTATTTT. The V and J genes are TRBV20-1 and TRBJ2-3; TRBD1 aligns across 10 bases. The germline CDR1 and CDR2 sequences are DFQATT and SNEGSKA (reference sequence). Trimming at V came to 1 base and at J to 2 bases, leaving 9 bases not matched to a gene. The CDR3 totals 17 residues.

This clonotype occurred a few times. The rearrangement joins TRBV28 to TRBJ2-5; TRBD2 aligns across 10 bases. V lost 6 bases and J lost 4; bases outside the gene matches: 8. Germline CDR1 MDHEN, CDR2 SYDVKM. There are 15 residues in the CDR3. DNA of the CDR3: TGTGCCAGCAGCCCGGCTAGCGGGGGTGGAGAGACCCAGTACTTC. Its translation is CASSPASGGGETQYF.

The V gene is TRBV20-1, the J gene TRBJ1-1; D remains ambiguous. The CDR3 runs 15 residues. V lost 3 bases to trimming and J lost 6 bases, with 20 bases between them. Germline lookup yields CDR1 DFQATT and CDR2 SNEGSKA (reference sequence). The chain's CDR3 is CSASDLHHLMAEAFF. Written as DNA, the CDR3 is TGCAGTGCTAGCGATTTACACCATTTAATGGCTGAAGCTTTCTTT.

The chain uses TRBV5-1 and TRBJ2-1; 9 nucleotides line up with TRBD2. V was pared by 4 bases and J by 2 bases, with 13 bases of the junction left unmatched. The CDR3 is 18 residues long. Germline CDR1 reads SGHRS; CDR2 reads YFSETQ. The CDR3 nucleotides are TGCGCCAGCAGCCAGAACGGGCTAGCGGGGATTCCCTACAATGAGCAGTTCTTC. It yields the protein CASSQNGLAGIPYNEQFF.

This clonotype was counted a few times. The CDR3 region is CASRTDKALFSGANVLTF. The CDR3, as DNA: TGTGCCAGCAGAACCGACAAGGCCCTATTCTCTGGGGCCAACGTCCTGACTTTC. The V and J genes are TRBV28 and TRBJ2-6, with D uncertain. The CDR3 has 18 amino acids. V lost 6 bases and J 0 bases, leaving 18 bases between the germline ends. Germline V gene lookup returns CDR1 MDHEN and CDR2 SYDVKM.

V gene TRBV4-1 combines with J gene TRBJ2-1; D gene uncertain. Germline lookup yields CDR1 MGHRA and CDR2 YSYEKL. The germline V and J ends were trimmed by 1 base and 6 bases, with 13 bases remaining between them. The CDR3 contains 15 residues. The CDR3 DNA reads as TGCGCCAGCAGCCAAGCTCCCCTGGTCGGCAATGAGCAGTTCTTC. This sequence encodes CASSQAPLVGNEQFF.

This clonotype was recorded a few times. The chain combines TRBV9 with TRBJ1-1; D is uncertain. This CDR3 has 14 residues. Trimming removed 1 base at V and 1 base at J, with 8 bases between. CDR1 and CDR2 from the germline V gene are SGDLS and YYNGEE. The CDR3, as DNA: TGTGCCAGCAGCGTAATTGCGACGAACACTGAAGCTTTCTTT. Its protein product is CASSVIATNTEAFF.

In nucleotides, the CDR3 is TGTGCCAGCAGCCCACGACGGACAGGGGGCACGGAGACCCAGTACTTC. Its protein product is CASSPRRTGGTETQYF. This chain uses TRBV7-2 with TRBJ2-5; 11 nucleotides agree with TRBD1. Germline CDR1 reads SGHTA; CDR2 reads FQGNSA. The CDR3 has 16 amino acids. The ends lost 5 bases at V and 5 bases at J; junction bases unmatched: 10.

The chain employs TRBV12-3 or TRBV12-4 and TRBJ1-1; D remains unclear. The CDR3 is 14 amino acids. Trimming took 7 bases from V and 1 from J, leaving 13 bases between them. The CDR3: CASIAMPSNTEAFF. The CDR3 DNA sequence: TGTGCCAGCATCGCGATGCCCTCGAACACTGAAGCTTTCTTT.

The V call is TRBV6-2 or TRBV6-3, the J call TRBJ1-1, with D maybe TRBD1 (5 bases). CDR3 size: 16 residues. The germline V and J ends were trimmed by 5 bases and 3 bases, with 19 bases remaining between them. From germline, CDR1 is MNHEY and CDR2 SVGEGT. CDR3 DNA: TGTGCCAGCAGTCTCAACTACGACCTAGGGGACACTGAAGCTTTCTTT. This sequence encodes CASSLNYDLGDTEAFF.

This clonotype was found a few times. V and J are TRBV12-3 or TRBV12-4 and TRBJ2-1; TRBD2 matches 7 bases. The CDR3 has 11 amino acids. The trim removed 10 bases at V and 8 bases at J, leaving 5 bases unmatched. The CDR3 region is CANSRGDEQFF. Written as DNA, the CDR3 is TGTGCCAACTCCCGGGGGGATGAGCAGTTCTTC.

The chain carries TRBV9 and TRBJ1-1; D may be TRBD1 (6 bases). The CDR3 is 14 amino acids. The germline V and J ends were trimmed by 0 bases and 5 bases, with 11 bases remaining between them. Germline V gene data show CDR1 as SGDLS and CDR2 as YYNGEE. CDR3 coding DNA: TGTGCCAGCAGCGTAGAAGGGGGGACGACTGAAGCTTTCTTT. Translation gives CASSVEGGTTEAFF.

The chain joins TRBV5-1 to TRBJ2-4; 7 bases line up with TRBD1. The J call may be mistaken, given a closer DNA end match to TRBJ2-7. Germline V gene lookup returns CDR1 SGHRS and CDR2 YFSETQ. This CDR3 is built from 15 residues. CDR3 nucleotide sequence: TGCGCCAGCAGCCGAACCGAACCCGGGACAGACGAGCAGTACTTC. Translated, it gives CASSRTEPGTDEQYF.

The CDR3 loop reads CASSVSSGPTGYEQYF. The CDR3 nucleotides read TGTGCCAGCAGCGTTTCGAGCGGTCCTACTGGCTACGAGCAGTACTTC. V and J are TRBV7-8 and TRBJ2-7; the D gene is possibly TRBD2 (5 bases). Trimming stripped 5 bases from V and 3 bases from J, with 20 bases between. Germline loops: CDR1 SGHVS, CDR2 FQNEAQ. This CDR3 contains 16 residues.

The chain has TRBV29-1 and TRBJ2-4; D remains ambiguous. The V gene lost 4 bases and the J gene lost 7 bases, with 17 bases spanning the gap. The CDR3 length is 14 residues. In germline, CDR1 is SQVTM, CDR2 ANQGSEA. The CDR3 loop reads CSVAVQVGLNIQYF. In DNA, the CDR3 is TGCAGCGTTGCGGTCCAGGTTGGCCTTAACATTCAGTACTTC.

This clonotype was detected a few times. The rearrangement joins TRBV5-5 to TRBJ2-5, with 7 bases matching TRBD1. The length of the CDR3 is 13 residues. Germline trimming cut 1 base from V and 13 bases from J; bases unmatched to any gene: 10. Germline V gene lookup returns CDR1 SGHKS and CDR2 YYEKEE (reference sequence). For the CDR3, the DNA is TGTGCCAGCAGCTTGCCCCGGGACAGCCTCCGGTACTTC. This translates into CASSLPRDSLRYF.

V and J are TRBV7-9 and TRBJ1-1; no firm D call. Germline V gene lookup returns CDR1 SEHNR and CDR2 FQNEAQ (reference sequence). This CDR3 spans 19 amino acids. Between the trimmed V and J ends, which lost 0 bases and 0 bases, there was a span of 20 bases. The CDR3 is CASSLALRGTFRMNTEAFF. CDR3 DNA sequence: TGTGCCAGCAGCTTAGCTTTACGGGGTACCTTTCGTATGAACACTGAAGCTTTCTTT.

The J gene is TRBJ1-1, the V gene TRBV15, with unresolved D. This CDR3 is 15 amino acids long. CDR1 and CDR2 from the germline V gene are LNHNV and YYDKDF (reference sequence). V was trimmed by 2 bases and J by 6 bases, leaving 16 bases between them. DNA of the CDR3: TGTGCCACCAGCAGACCCCCCGAAGGTAGGGCTGAAGCTTTCTTT. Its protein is CATSRPPEGRAEAFF.